This paragraph reports one T cell receptor (beta chain). The antigen remains undetermined. One junction end disagrees with the germline gene, perhaps due to a read error. From germline, CDR1 is SEHNR and CDR2 FQNEAQ (reference sequence). The CDR3 is 13 residues long. This entry comes from a study of tumor-infiltrating lymphocytes in primary liver carcinoma. At the level of the study: The patients comprised men and women between the ages of 30 and 69 years. Study results and caveats: Reduced overlap was seen in tumor-adjacent and tumor-blood pairs versus tumor region pairs.

Scientists recovered RNA and DNA together from approximately 20-30 mg of unsorted bulk tissue. A primer matching the constant region was used to make TCR beta cDNA from around 460 ng of total RNA. Libraries for TCR beta were built through three nested multiplex PCR rounds, which together made up a slightly modified ARM-PCR procedure. Running 10 cycles apiece, the first two PCR rounds relied on TRBV1-TRBV30 forward primers together with a C-beta reverse primer. Each CDR3 protein is one row after TCRdb ran MiXCR on the multiplex PCR reads. The sample lists 90,000 to 100,000 distinct CDR3 sequences, over 55% occurring once.

This TCR was sampled from a woman in her fifties or sixties with primary liver carcinoma and hepatitis B virus infection. The sequencing sample was made of liver tumor tissue from sampling region 5. Specified subset: tumor region T5, tumor centre. V and J are TRBV7-9 and TRBJ2-5, with D unresolved. The CDR3 reads CAGSFSGSETQYF. The DNA for the CDR3 is TGTGCCGGCAGCTTTTCCGGTTCAGAGACCCAGTACTTC.